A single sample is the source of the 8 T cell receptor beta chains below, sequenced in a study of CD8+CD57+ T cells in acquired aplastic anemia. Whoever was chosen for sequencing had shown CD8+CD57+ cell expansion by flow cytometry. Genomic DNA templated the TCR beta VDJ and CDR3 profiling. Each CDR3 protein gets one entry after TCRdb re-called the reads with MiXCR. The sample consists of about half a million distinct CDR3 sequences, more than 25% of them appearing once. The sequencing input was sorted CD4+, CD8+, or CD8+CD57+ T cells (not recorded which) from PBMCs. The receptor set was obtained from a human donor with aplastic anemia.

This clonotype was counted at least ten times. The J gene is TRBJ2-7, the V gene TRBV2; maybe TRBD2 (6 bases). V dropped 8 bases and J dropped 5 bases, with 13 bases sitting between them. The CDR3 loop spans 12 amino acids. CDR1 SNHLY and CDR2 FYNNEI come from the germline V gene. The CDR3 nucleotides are TGTGCCAGCTGGGACTTGGGGGACGAGCAGTACTTC. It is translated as CASWDLGDEQYF.

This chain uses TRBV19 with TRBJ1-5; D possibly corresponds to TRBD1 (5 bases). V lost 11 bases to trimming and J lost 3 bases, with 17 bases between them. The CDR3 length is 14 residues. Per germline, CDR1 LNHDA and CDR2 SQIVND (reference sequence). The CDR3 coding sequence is TGTGCCTGGAGTGTAGGCAGGGCCAATCAGCCCCAGCATTTT. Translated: CAWSVGRANQPQHF.

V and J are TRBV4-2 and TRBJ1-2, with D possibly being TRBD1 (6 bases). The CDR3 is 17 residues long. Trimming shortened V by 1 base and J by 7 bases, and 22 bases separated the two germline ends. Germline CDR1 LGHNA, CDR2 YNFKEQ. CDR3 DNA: TGTGCCAGCAGCCAAGCCCCGGGTGGTGGGGGCGCGGGTGGCTACACCTTC. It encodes CASSQAPGGGGAGGYTF.

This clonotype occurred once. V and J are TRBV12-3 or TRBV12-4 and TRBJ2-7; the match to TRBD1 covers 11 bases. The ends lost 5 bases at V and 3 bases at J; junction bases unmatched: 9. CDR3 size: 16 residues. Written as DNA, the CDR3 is TGTGCCAGCAGTCCGATTAGTGGGACAGGGGGCTACGAGCAGTACTTC. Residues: CASSPISGTGGYEQYF.

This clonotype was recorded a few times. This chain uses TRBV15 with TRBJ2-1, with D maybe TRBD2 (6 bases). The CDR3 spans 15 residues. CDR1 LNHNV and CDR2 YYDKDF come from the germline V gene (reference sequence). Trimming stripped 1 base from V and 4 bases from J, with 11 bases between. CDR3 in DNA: TGTGCCACCAGCAGAGTTGTGCGGGGTTACAATGAGCAGTTCTTC. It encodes CATSRVVRGYNEQFF.

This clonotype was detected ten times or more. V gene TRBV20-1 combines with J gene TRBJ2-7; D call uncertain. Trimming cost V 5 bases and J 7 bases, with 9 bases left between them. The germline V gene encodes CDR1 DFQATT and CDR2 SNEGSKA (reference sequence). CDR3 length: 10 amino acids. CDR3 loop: CSAGIGEQYF. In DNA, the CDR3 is TGCAGTGCTGGGATAGGAGAGCAGTACTTC.

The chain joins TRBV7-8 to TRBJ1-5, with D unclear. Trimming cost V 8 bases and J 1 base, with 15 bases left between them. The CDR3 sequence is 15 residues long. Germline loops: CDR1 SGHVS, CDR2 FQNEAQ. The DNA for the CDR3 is TGTGCCAGCTCACGGGGTGGTCAGAGCAATCAGCCCCAGCATTTT. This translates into CASSRGGQSNQPQHF.

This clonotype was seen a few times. CDR3 sequence reads: CASGLAGVSDTQYF. Here the CDR3 DNA reads TGTGCCAGCGGACTAGCGGGAGTTTCGGATACGCAGTATTTT. The chain employs TRBV7-2 and TRBJ2-3, with 13 bases aligning to TRBD2. The V and J ends lost 8 bases and 6 bases, in that order; junction bases with no gene match: 5. The CDR3 has 14 residues. Germline lookup yields CDR1 SGHTA and CDR2 FQGNSA.